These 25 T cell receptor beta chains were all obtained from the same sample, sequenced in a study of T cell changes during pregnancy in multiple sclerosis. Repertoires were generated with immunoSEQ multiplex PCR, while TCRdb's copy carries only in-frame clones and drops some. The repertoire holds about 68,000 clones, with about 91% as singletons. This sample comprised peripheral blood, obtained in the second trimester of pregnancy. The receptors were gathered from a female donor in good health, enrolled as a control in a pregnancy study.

The CDR3 sequence: CASSQGGTSYTGELFF. The CDR3 nucleotides read TGCGCCAGCAGCCAAGGTGGGACTAGCTACACCGGGGAGCTGTTTTTT. The chain is built from TRBV4-1 and TRBJ2-2; TRBD2 aligns across 9 bases. V shed 1 base, J shed 3 bases, and the junction held 3 bases outside the gene matches. The CDR3 is made up of 16 amino acids. Germline V gene data show CDR1 as MGHRA and CDR2 as YSYEKL.

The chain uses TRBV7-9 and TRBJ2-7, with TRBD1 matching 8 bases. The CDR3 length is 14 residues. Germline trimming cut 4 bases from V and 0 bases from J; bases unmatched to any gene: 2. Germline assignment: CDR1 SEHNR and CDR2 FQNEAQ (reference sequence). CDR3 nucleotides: TGTGCCAGCAGCTCGGACAGGGACTCCTACGAGCAGTACTTC. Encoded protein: CASSSDRDSYEQYF.

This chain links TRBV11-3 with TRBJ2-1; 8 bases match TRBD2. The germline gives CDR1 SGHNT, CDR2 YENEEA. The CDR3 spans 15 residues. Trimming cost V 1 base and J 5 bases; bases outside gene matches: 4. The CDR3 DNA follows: TGTGCCAGCAGCTTAGGGGTTAGCGGGGACAATGAGCAGTTCTTC. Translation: CASSLGVSGDNEQFF.

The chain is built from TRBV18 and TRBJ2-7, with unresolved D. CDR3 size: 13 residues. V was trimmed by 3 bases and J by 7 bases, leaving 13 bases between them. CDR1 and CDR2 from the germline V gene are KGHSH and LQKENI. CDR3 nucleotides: TGTGCCAGCTCACCTACCTTAGCTGGGGAGCAGTACTTC. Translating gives CASSPTLAGEQYF. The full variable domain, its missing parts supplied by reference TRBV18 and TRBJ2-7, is NAGVMQNPRHLVRRRGQEARLRCSPMKGHSHVYWYRQLPEEGLKFMVYLQKENIIDESGMPKERFSAEFPKEGPSILRIQQVVRGDSAAYFCASSPTLAGEQYFGPGTRLTVT.

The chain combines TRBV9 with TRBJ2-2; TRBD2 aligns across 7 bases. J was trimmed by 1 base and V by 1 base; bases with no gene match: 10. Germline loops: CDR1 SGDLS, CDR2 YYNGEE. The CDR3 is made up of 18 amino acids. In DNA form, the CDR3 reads TGTGCCAGCAGCGTAACCCCCCTACAGCGGGAGAACACCGGGGAGCTGTTTTTT. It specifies CASSVTPLQRENTGELFF. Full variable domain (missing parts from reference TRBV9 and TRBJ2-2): DSGVTQTPKHLITATGQRVTLRCSPRSGDLSVYWYQQSLDQGLQFLIQYYNGEERAKGNILERFSAQQFPDLHSELNLSSLELGDSALYFCASSVTPLQRENTGELFFGEGSRLTVL.

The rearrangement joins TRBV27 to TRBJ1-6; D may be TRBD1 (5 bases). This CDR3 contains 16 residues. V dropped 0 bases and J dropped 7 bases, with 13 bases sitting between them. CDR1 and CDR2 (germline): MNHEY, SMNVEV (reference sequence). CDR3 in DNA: TGTGCCAGCAGTTTATCGGTCAGGGTGCGAAATTCACCCCTCCACTTT. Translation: CASSLSVRVRNSPLHF.

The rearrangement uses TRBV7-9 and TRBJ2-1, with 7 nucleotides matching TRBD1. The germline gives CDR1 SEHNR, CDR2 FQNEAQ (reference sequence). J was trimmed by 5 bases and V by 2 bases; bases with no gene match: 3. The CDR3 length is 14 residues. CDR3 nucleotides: TGTGCCAGCAGCTTAACACAGGGGAACAATGAGCAGTTCTTC. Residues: CASSLTQGNNEQFF.

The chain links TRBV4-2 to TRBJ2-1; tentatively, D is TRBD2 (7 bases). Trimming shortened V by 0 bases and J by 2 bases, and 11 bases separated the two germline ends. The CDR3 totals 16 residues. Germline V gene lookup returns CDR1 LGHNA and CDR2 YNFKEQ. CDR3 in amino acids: CASSQEGGAPYNEQFF. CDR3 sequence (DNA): TGTGCCAGCAGCCAAGAAGGGGGGGCCCCCTACAATGAGCAGTTCTTC.

The CDR3 nucleotides are TGCAGCGTTTCTAGCGGGGTTCGAGAGACCCAGTACTTC. Its translation: CSVSSGVRETQYF. The chain recombines TRBV29-1 with TRBJ2-5; TRBD2 aligns across 9 bases. Germline CDR1 is SQVTM and CDR2 is ANQGSEA. The ends lost 5 bases at V and 4 bases at J; junction bases unmatched: 5. This CDR3 comprises 13 residues.

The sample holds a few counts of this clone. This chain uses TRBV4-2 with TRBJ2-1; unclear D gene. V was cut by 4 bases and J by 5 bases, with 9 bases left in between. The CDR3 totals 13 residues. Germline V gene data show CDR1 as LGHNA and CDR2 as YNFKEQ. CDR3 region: CASSPRRDNEQFF. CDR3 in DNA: TGTGCCAGCAGCCCTAGGAGAGACAATGAGCAGTTCTTC.

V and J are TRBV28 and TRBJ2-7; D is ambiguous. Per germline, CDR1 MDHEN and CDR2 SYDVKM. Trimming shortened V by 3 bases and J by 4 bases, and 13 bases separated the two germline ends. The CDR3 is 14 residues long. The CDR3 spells CASSLGTYNYEQYF. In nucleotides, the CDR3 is TGTGCCAGCAGTTTGGGCACATACAATTACGAGCAGTACTTC. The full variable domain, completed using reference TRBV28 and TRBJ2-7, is DVKVTQSSRYLVKRTGEKVFLECVQDMDHENMFWYRQDPGLGLRLIYFSYDVKMKEKGDIPEGYSVSREKKERFSLILESASTNQTSMYLCASSLGTYNYEQYFGPGTRLTVT.

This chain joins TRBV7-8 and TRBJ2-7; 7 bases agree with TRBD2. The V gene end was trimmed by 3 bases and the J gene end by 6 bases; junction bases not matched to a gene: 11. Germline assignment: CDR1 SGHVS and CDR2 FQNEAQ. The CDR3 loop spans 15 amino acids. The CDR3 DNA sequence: TGTGCCAGCAGCTTTCCCATAGGGAGGGCCTCCGAGCAGTACTTC. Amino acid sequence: CASSFPIGRASEQYF.

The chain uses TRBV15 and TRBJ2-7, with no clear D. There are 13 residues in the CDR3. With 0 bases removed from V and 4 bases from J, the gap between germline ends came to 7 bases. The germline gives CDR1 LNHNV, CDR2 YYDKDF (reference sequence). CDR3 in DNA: TGTGCCACCAGCAGAGATCAACGGTACGAGCAGTACTTC. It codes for CATSRDQRYEQYF.

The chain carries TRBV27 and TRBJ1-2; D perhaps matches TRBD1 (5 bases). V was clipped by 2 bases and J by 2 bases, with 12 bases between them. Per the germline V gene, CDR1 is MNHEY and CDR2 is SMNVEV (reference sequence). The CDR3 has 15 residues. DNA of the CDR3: TGTGCCAGCAGTTTAGATAACCAGGGAAACTATGGCTACACCTTC. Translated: CASSLDNQGNYGYTF.

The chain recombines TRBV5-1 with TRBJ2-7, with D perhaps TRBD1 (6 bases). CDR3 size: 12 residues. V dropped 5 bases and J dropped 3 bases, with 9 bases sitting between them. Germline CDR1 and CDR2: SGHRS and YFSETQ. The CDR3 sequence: CASRPDSYEQYF. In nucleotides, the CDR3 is TGCGCCAGCAGACCGGACAGCTACGAGCAGTACTTC.

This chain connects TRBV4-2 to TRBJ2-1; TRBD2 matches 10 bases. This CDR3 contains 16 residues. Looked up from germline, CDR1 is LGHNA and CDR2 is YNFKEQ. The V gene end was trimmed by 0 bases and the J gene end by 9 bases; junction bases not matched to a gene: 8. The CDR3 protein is CASSQETSGLIGEQFF. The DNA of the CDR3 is TGTGCCAGCAGCCAAGAGACTAGCGGGTTGATAGGTGAGCAGTTCTTC.

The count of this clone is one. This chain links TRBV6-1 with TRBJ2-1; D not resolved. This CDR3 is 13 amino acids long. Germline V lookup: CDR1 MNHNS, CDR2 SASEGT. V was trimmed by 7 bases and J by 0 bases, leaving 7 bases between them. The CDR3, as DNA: TGTGCCAGCATTGACGGCTCCTACAATGAGCAGTTCTTC. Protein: CASIDGSYNEQFF.

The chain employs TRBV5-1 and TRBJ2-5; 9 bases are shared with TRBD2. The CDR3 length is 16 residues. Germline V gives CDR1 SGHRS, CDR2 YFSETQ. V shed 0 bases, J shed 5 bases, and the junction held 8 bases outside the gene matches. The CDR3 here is CASSLEASGMGETQYF. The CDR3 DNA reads TGCGCCAGCAGCTTGGAGGCTAGCGGGATGGGGGAGACCCAGTACTTC.

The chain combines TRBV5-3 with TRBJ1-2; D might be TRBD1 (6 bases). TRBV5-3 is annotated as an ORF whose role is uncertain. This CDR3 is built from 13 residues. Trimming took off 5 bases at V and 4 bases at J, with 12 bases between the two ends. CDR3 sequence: CARSLQGIYGYTF. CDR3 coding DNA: TGTGCCAGAAGTTTACAGGGAATCTATGGCTACACCTTC.

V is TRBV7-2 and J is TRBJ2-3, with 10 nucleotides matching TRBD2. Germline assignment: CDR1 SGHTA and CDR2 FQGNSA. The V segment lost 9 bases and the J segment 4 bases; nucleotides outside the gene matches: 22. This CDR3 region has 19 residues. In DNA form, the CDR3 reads TGTGCCAGTCGACCCCGGGGGCTAGCGGGAGTCGGACCCGCAGATACGCAGTATTTT. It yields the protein CASRPRGLAGVGPADTQYF.

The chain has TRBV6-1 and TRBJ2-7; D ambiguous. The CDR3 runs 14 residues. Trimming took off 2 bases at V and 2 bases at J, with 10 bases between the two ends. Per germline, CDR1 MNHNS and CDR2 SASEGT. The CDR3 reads CASSEKFLPYEQYF. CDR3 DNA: TGTGCCAGCAGTGAAAAATTCCTCCCCTACGAGCAGTACTTC.

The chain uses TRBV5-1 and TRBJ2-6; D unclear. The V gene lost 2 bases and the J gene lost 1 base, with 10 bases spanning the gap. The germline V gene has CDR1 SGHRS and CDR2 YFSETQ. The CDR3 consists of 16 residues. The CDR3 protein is CASSLTLQSGANVLTF. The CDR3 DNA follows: TGCGCCAGCAGCTTAACCTTACAGTCTGGGGCCAACGTCCTGACTTTC.

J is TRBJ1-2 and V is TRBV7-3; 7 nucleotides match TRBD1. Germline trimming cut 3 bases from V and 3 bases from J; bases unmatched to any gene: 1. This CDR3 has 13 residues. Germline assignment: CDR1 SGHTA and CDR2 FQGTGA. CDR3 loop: CASSLGTDYGYTF. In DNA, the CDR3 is TGTGCCAGCAGCTTGGGGACAGACTATGGCTACACCTTC.

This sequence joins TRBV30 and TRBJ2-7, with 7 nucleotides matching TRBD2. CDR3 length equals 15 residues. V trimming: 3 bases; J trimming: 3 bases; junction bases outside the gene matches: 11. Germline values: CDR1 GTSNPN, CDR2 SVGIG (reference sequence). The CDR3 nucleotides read TGTGCCTGGAGATCTGAGACTAGCCGAAACTACGAGCAGTACTTC. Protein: CAWRSETSRNYEQYF. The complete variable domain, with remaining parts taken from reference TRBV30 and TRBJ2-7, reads SQTIHQWPATLVQPVGSPLSLECTVEGTSNPNLYWYRQAAGRGLQLLFYSVGIGQISSEVPQNLSASRPQDRQFILSSKKLLLSDSGFYLCAWRSETSRNYEQYFGPGTRLTVT.

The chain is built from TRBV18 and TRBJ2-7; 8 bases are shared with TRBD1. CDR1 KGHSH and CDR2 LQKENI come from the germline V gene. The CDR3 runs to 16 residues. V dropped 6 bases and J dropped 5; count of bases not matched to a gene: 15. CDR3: CASSPYLGQGRNEQYF. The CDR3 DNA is TGTGCCAGCTCCCCATACCTTGGACAGGGAAGGAACGAGCAGTACTTC.